This TCR beta chain was identified during a study of shared clonotypes between healthy human individuals. Evenly divided among several immunoSEQ plates was the genomic DNA of each subset. Per the study methods: Filtering differed for immunoSEQ, which gave only junction sequences without quality scores. Some clones are missing from TCRdb's copy, which holds only in-frame ones; the method was immunoSEQ multiplex PCR. The V and J calls and clone size are taken from that table; D and trimming were inferred from the DNA. The repertoire holds about 960,000 clones, with around 80% as singletons. Regarding the study as a whole: There were few donors, and this limited the genetic and exposure-history diversity represented. Rarefaction exposed incomplete sorted-subset sequencing despite large depth.

As to this clone: Its antigen is still unknown.

Sequenced input: memory CD4+ T cells sorted from blood. Subset given: CD45RA-negative fraction. This receptor was identified in a man aged 18 to 30 in good health.

The CDR3 nucleotides read TGTGCCAGCAGCTTAGATAGCGGGAGATACTACGAGCAGTACTTC. Protein sequence: CASSLDSGRYYEQYF. The chain uses TRBV7-2 and TRBJ2-7; TRBD2 aligns across 9 bases. The CDR3 has 15 amino acids. Germline V CDR1 and CDR2: SGHTA, FQGNSA. With V trimmed by 1 base and J by 3 bases, 4 bases remained unmatched. Full variable domain (outside the CDR3, taken from reference TRBV7-2 and TRBJ2-7): GAGVSQSPSNKVTEKGKDVELRCDPISGHTALYWYRQSLGQGLEFLIYFQGNSAPDKSGLPSDRFSAERTGGSVSTLTIQRTQQEDSAVYLCASSLDSGRYYEQYFGPGTRLTVT.